Ten or more counts support the clone carrying this T cell receptor beta chain. These data are taken from a study of T cell repertoires in cytomegalovirus infection. MiXCR was run by TCRdb on the reads, yielding one entry per CDR3 protein. The sample records under 600,000 distinct CDR3 sequences, more than 15% being singletons. The source of this sequence is a human donor in good health (CMV status not recorded). Some clones in this sample may be carry-over from other donors' samples. The specimen was CD8+ T cells from PBMCs.

The CDR3 is CASRGSTASGNTIYF. The DNA for the CDR3 is TGTGCCAGCAGGGGTTCGACAGCTTCTGGAAACACCATATATTTT. The rearrangement joins TRBV2 to TRBJ1-3; D is perhaps TRBD1 (5 bases). Between the trimmed V and J ends, which lost 6 bases and 1 base, there was a span of 13 bases. CDR3 length: 15 residues. The germline V gene has CDR1 SNHLY and CDR2 FYNNEI.